This T cell receptor beta chain appears in the sequencing data of a study of blood T cell repertoires in COVID-19. As originally analysed: Estimates of nucleated cell counts were drawn from the amplification of reference gene primers. The table came from immunoSEQ multiplex PCR; TCRdb's copy has only in-frame clones and leaves some out. V and J calls and clone size are copied from that table; D and trimming were computed from the DNA. The sample has about 130,000 clones, approximately 85% seen once; the top ten hold approximately 3%. The Seattle patients joined while their infection was active and were tracked longitudinally afterward. The specimen sequenced was peripheral blood. This sequence originates from a woman over 75 with COVID-19, enrolled during active disease.

The CDR3: CASSQGGTNEQYF. DNA of the CDR3: TGTGCCAGCAGCCAGGGGGGGACAAACGAGCAGTACTTC. The chain joins TRBV3-1 (or the pseudogene TRBV3-2) to TRBJ2-7; TRBD2 is a possible D gene (7 bases). Trimming removed 3 bases from V and 5 bases from J, with 11 bases in between. The CDR3 covers 13 residues. Germline values: CDR1 LGHDT, CDR2 YNNKEL (reference sequence).